These 29 T cell receptor beta chains were all obtained from the same sample, sequenced in a study of shared clonotypes between healthy human individuals. Produced via immunoSEQ multiplex PCR; TCRdb's table is partial and in-frame only. This table has about 490,000 clones, over 60% appearing once. The source material was PBMCs. The source is a woman aged 40-49 years in good health. Some clones in this sample may be carry-over from other donors' samples.

The V gene is TRBV27, the J gene TRBJ2-4, with TRBD2 identical over 7 bases. J gave up 7 bases and V 5 bases, and 17 bases lay outside the gene matches. The CDR3 spans 17 residues. Germline assignment: CDR1 MNHEY and CDR2 SMNVEV (reference sequence). The CDR3 DNA reads TGTGCCAGCAGTCCGCGTCCGGGGGGAGAAATTGAGAACATTCAGTACTTC. Protein product: CASSPRPGGEIENIQYF.

The V gene is TRBV7-2, the J gene TRBJ2-1, with D maybe TRBD1 (5 bases). Germline V gene lookup returns CDR1 SGHTA and CDR2 FQGNSA. Between the trimmed V and J ends, which lost 11 bases and 7 bases, there was a span of 12 bases. The CDR3 consists of 11 residues. In DNA, the CDR3 is TGTGCCTCCCGCCGACAGAATGAGCAGTTCTTC. Translated: CASRRQNEQFF.

The chain employs TRBV19 and TRBJ1-2, with 8 bases identical to TRBD1. CDR1 is LNHDA, CDR2 SQIVND, per germline (reference sequence). With V trimmed by 7 bases and J by 3 bases, 4 bases remained unmatched. This CDR3 has 13 residues. CDR3 amino acids: CASTQGAYYGYTF. The CDR3 nucleotides read TGTGCCAGTACCCAGGGGGCGTACTATGGCTACACCTTC.

In nucleotides, the CDR3 is TGCGCCAGCAGCTTGCAGGGGGGCACTGAAGCTTTCTTT. Translating gives CASSLQGGTEAFF. This chain connects TRBV5-1 to TRBJ1-1; 7 bases are a match to TRBD1. The germline gives CDR1 SGHRS, CDR2 YFSETQ. V was pared by 1 base and J by 4 bases, with 1 base of the junction left unmatched. The CDR3 has 13 amino acids.

The chain couples TRBV7-2 to TRBJ2-4; D is unclear. V was clipped by 5 bases and J by 9 bases, with 8 bases between them. CDR3 length: 11 amino acids. Germline V gene lookup returns CDR1 SGHTA and CDR2 FQGNSA. CDR3 in amino acids: CASSASVIQYF. CDR3 bases: TGTGCCAGCAGCGCCTCTGTCATTCAGTACTTC.

This clone occurred many times. The same CDR3 can be traced to other DNA sequences in this sample. This chain connects TRBV30 to TRBJ1-6; no clear D gene. Trimming cost V 3 bases and J 9 bases, with 9 bases left between them. This CDR3 comprises 12 residues. Germline V gives CDR1 GTSNPN, CDR2 SVGIG (reference sequence). The CDR3 coding sequence is TGTGCCTGGAGCCGTCGGATTTCACCCCTCCACTTT. Amino acids: CAWSRRISPLHF. The full variable domain, its missing parts supplied by reference TRBV30 and TRBJ1-6, is SQTIHQWPATLVQPVGSPLSLECTVEGTSNPNLYWYRQAAGRGLQLLFYSVGIGQISSEVPQNLSASRPQDRQFILSSKKLLLSDSGFYLCAWSRRISPLHFGNGTRLTVT.

This clone was recorded a few times. This chain connects TRBV4-3 to TRBJ1-1, with D unclear. Between the trimmed V and J ends, which lost 3 bases and 0 bases, there was a span of 11 bases. CDR3 length equals 15 residues. Per the germline V gene, CDR1 is LGHNA and CDR2 is YSLEER. For the CDR3, the DNA is TGCGCCAGCAGCCACAGTACCAACATGAACACTGAAGCTTTCTTT. Amino acids: CASSHSTNMNTEAFF.

CDR3: CASSPTSDEQYF. DNA for the CDR3: TGTGCCAGCTCACCAACGTCAGACGAGCAGTACTTC. V gene TRBV18 combines with J gene TRBJ2-7, with D hard to call. There are 12 residues in the CDR3. Germline CDR1 reads KGHSH; CDR2 reads LQKENI. Trimming removed 2 bases from V and 5 bases from J, with 7 bases in between.

The V gene is TRBV29-1, the J gene TRBJ2-7; 8 positions match TRBD1. CDR1 SQVTM and CDR2 ANQGSEA come from the germline V gene. Trimming took 2 bases from V and 0 from J; bases not matched to a gene: 6. The CDR3 contains 15 residues. CDR3 in DNA: TGCAGCGTTGAAAGCCCCGGGACAGGCTCCTACGAGCAGTACTTC. This gives the protein CSVESPGTGSYEQYF.

Points on this clone: A far larger clone is just one base off, so this is likely a read error. This sample includes further DNA sequences coding for the same CDR3. The V call is TRBV11-3, the J call TRBJ1-1; D is ambiguous. This CDR3 has 14 amino acids. Germline values: CDR1 SGHNT, CDR2 YENEEA. CDR3 loop: CASSLGTENTEAFF. DNA of the CDR3: TGTGCCAGCAGCTTAGGGACGGAGAACACTGAAGCCTTCTTT.

The genes are TRBV11-2 and TRBJ2-7, with 14 bases identical to TRBD2. J was trimmed by 9 bases and V by 5 bases; bases with no gene match: 9. Per the germline V gene, CDR1 is SGHAT and CDR2 is FQNNGV. The CDR3 is 15 residues long. The CDR3 region is CASSPTGLAGARQYF. The CDR3 DNA reads TGTGCCAGCAGCCCAACGGGACTAGCGGGAGCGAGGCAGTACTTC. The whole variable domain, remainder taken from reference TRBV11-2 and TRBJ2-7, is EAGVAQSPRYKIIEKRQSVAFWCNPISGHATLYWYQQILGQGPKLLIQFQNNGVVDDSQLPKDRFSAERLKGVDSTLKIQPAKLEDSAVYLCASSPTGLAGARQYFGPGTRLTVT.

The genes are TRBV6-1 and TRBJ2-1; D possibly uses TRBD1 or TRBD2 (6 bases each). This CDR3 region has 15 residues. Deletions cut 5 bases from V and 8 bases from J, with 19 bases between. The germline V gene encodes CDR1 MNHNS and CDR2 SASEGT. The CDR3 DNA sequence: TGTGCCAGCAGTTCCCGGGACACGGGGGTCTATGAGCAGTTCTTC. Translation gives CASSSRDTGVYEQFF.

The chain recombines TRBV28 with TRBJ1-5; D is perhaps TRBD1 (5 bases). Germline V gene lookup returns CDR1 MDHEN and CDR2 SYDVKM. The V gene lost 7 bases and the J gene lost 6 bases, with 13 bases spanning the gap. This CDR3 has 13 residues. The CDR3 coding sequence is TGTGCCAGCACCCCGGCGGGGCCTCAGCCCCAGCATTTT. Its translation: CASTPAGPQPQHF.

The chain has TRBV11-2 and TRBJ2-7; no firm D call. V lost 4 bases, J lost 7 bases, and 17 bases lay in between. Germline-derived CDR1 and CDR2 are SGHAT and FQNNGV. This CDR3 is built from 14 residues. In DNA form, the CDR3 reads TGTGCCAGCAGCTCCACTGGGAAAGTATGGGAGCAGTACTTC. This translates into CASSSTGKVWEQYF.

This clone is medium-sized by share. The identical CDR3 is also encoded by other nucleotide sequences in the sample. The V call is TRBV7-9, the J call TRBJ1-2; D is unresolved. The CDR3 sequence is 14 residues long. Deletions cut 0 bases from V and 0 bases from J, with 5 bases between. CDR1 is SEHNR, CDR2 FQNEAQ, per germline (reference sequence). DNA of the CDR3: TGTGCCAGCAGCTTAGCAGCCTCTAACTATGGCTACACCTTC. This codes for CASSLAASNYGYTF.

This clone has only a few counts. The chain joins TRBV9 to TRBJ2-1, with TRBD2 identical over 8 bases. The ends lost 7 bases at V and 2 bases at J; junction bases unmatched: 26. The CDR3 runs 21 residues. Germline-derived CDR1 and CDR2 are SGDLS and YYNGEE. CDR3 loop: CASGGPGKAGEGKITYNEQFF. Written as DNA, the CDR3 is TGTGCCAGCGGGGGCCCCGGGAAAGCGGGAGAGGGGAAGATAACCTACAATGAGCAGTTCTTC.

As to this clone: With only one base between it and a far larger clone, this is likely a read error. No conserved phenylalanine or tryptophan ends this CDR3, so it is likely a read error. The V gene is TRBV7-2, the J gene TRBJ2-7; 7 bases agree with TRBD2. The germline CDR1 and CDR2 sequences are SGHTA and FQGNSA. This CDR3 spans 15 amino acids. V was pared by 4 bases and J by 7 bases, with 13 bases of the junction left unmatched. In DNA form, the CDR3 reads TGTGCCAGCAGCTCCGACGGGACTATGGTAGGAGAGCAGTACCTC. Encoded protein: CASSSDGTMVGEQYL.

This clone was seen repeatedly, ten times or more. J is TRBJ2-5 and V is TRBV18, with D possibly TRBD1 on 6 matching bases. The J call may be mistaken, given a closer DNA end match to TRBJ2-7. From germline, CDR1 is KGHSH and CDR2 LQKENI. This CDR3 region has 14 residues. CDR3 coding DNA: TGTGCCAGCTCACCATCCTGGGACACCTACGAGCAGTACTTC. Amino acids: CASSPSWDTYEQYF.

The chain uses TRBV13 and TRBJ2-5, with a weak D call TRBD2 (6 bases). Germline V gene data show CDR1 as PRHDT and CDR2 as FYEKMQ (reference sequence). The CDR3 runs to 14 residues. V dropped 3 bases and J dropped 4 bases, with 12 bases sitting between them. The CDR3 region is CASSLGLALETQYF. The CDR3 DNA follows: TGTGCCAGCAGCTTGGGACTGGCTTTAGAGACCCAGTACTTC.

This sequence joins TRBV4-3 and TRBJ1-1; 7 bases are shared with TRBD1. Losses at the gene ends were 3 bases for V and 4 bases for J; bases not matched to a gene: 11. Germline loops: CDR1 LGHNA, CDR2 YSLEER. CDR3 length: 16 amino acids. The CDR3 DNA reads TGCGCCAGCAGCCACGGCCGGGACAGTTGGAGCACTGAAGCTTTCTTT. It yields the protein CASSHGRDSWSTEAFF.

This CDR3 reads CSVGINGNQPQHF. DNA of the CDR3: TGCAGCGTGGGGATTAATGGCAATCAGCCCCAGCATTTT. The chain carries TRBV29-1 and TRBJ1-5, with D unresolved. V was shortened by 6 bases and J by 2 bases, with 11 bases between the two germline ends. This CDR3 spans 13 amino acids. Per germline, CDR1 SQVTM and CDR2 ANQGSEA. Filled out from reference TRBV29-1 and TRBJ1-5, the complete variable domain reads SAVISQKPSRDICQRGTSLTIQCQVDSQVTMMFWYRQQPGQSLTLIATANQGSEATYESGFVIDKFPISRPNLTFSTLTVSNMSPEDSSIYLCSVGINGNQPQHFGDGTRLSIL.

The V and J genes are TRBV28 and TRBJ2-3, with 8 bases lining up with TRBD1. The CDR3 has 14 amino acids. The junction had 2 bases not matched to a gene; V was cut back by 2 bases and J by 4 bases. Per the germline V gene, CDR1 is MDHEN and CDR2 is SYDVKM. The chain's CDR3 is CASSLPGGADTQYF. CDR3 bases: TGTGCCAGCAGTTTACCAGGGGGCGCAGATACGCAGTATTTT.

The chain employs TRBV28 and TRBJ1-5; D not resolved. The V and J ends lost 2 bases and 4 bases respectively, with 9 bases between them. CDR1 is MDHEN and CDR2 is SYDVKM in the germline V gene. CDR3 length: 14 residues. The CDR3 loop is CASSLGPRNQPQHF. CDR3 bases: TGTGCCAGCAGTTTAGGGCCGAGGAATCAGCCCCAGCATTTT.

This sequence joins TRBV10-2 and TRBJ1-2, with a possible D match to TRBD1 (6 bases). The V gene lost 2 bases and the J gene lost 4 bases, with 8 bases spanning the gap. The CDR3 sequence is 13 residues long. Germline V gene lookup returns CDR1 WSHSY and CDR2 SAAADI. The CDR3 bases are TGCGCCAGCAGTGAGCAGGGGACCTATGGCTACACCTTC. Translation: CASSEQGTYGYTF.

The table lists this clone with a count of one. V and J are TRBV5-1 and TRBJ2-2; 8 bases are shared with TRBD2. Germline CDR1 SGHRS, CDR2 YFSETQ. The CDR3 runs 16 residues. Trimming at V came to 5 bases and at J to 6 bases, leaving 12 bases not matched to a gene. The CDR3 loop is CASSPKYREGAGELFF. CDR3 nucleotides: TGCGCCAGCAGTCCGAAATATCGGGAGGGGGCCGGGGAGCTGTTTTTT.

The chain uses TRBV4-1 and TRBJ2-7, with 8 positions matching TRBD2. Germline V gene data show CDR1 as MGHRA and CDR2 as YSYEKL. With 2 bases clipped from V and 3 bases from J, the junction kept 3 bases outside the gene matches. The CDR3 is made up of 14 amino acids. The CDR3 coding sequence is TGCGCCAGCAGCCAACCGAGCGGGAGCTACGAGCAGTACTTC. Translation: CASSQPSGSYEQYF.

The rearrangement uses TRBV10-2 and TRBJ1-5; D perhaps matches TRBD1 (5 bases). Germline V lookup: CDR1 WSHSY, CDR2 SAAADI. CDR3 length: 13 residues. V was cut by 10 bases and J by 3 bases, with 13 bases left in between. CDR3 amino acids: CATADGHNQPQHF. The CDR3 DNA follows: TGCGCCACCGCTGACGGACACAATCAGCCCCAGCATTTT.

This clone has only one observation. This sequence joins TRBV21-1 and TRBJ2-7; the listed D gene, TRBD1, was not tested against the DNA. TRBV21-1 is listed as a pseudogene. The CDR3 spans 11 residues. The CDR3: CASSNSYEQYF. The CDR3 DNA reads TGTGCCAGCAGCAACAGCTACGAGCAGTACTTC.

Notes on this clone: It may be a read error: a sequence one base away is much more abundant. V and J are TRBV5-1 and TRBJ1-3; weak D call: TRBD1 (6 bases). The CDR3 extends over 17 amino acids. Germline V CDR1 and CDR2: SGHRS, YFSETQ. CDR3 in amino acids: CASSFLTGGGSGSTIYF. DNA for the CDR3: TGCGCCAGCAGCTTCCTCACGGGGGGCGGCTCTGGAAGCACCATATATTTT. The variable domain in full, with the rest retrieved from reference TRBV5-1 and TRBJ1-3, is KAGVTQTPRYLIKTRGQQVTLSCSPISGHRSVSWYQQTPGQGLQFLFEYFSETQRNKGNFPGRFSGRQFSNSRSEMNVSTLELGDSALYLCASSFLTGGGSGSTIYFGEGSWLTVV.